A single T cell receptor beta chain is shown here with its context. This sample was taken from a study of blood T cell repertoires in COVID-19. CDR1 and CDR2 from the germline V gene are LGHNA and YNFKEQ. CDR3 length: 15 amino acids. The trim removed 6 bases at V and 4 bases at J, leaving 7 bases unmatched. The data were produced by immunoSEQ multiplex PCR, yet TCRdb's version contains in-frame clones alone and is incomplete. The sample includes around 67,000 clones, around 91% of them seen just once. This sequence was found in a human donor in a cohort sampled during active COVID-19. V is TRBV4-2 and J is TRBJ1-5, with TRBD1 matching over 9 bases. The sequencing sample was made of peripheral blood. Here the CDR3 reads CASRARTGENQPQHF. The CDR3 nucleotides are TGTGCCAGCAGAGCCCGGACAGGGGAAAATCAGCCCCAGCATTTT.